The 12 T cell receptor beta chains below were found in one sample sequenced in a study of identifying expanded T cells in peripheral blood. Measured with immunoSEQ multiplex PCR; TCRdb has only the in-frame clones, and not every one. The repertoire holds some 78,000 clones, with about four fifths as singletons. The material sequenced was blood. The receptors come from a person aged 18 to 75 in good health.

This chain links TRBV13 with TRBJ1-2; no definite D call. V was pared by 0 bases and J by 8 bases, with 13 bases between. Per the germline V gene, CDR1 is PRHDT and CDR2 is FYEKMQ (reference sequence). CDR3 length: 14 amino acids. The CDR3 nucleotides read TGTGCCAGCAGCTTAGGAGGCGCGATGAGGGGCTACACCTTC. Protein: CASSLGGAMRGYTF.

The J gene is TRBJ2-6, the V gene TRBV2, with D tentatively TRBD2 (6 bases). The V end was cut by 2 bases, the J end by 4 bases, with 21 bases between. The CDR3 is 19 amino acids. CDR1 and CDR2 from the germline V gene are SNHLY and FYNNEI. The CDR3 region is CASSEPSSSALKGANVLTF. The CDR3 DNA reads as TGTGCCAGCAGTGAACCCTCGTCTAGCGCCCTCAAAGGGGCCAACGTCCTGACTTTC.

The CDR3 DNA follows: TGTGCTAGTGGTTTGGTACAGGGGACCGGGGTACTGAACACTGAAGCTTTCTTT. This encodes CASGLVQGTGVLNTEAFF. V is TRBV12-5 and J is TRBJ1-1, with 7 bases fitting TRBD1. CDR1 is LGHNT, CDR2 FRNRAP, per germline. The trim removed 0 bases at V and 0 bases at J, leaving 10 bases unmatched. The CDR3 is made up of 18 amino acids.

The chain employs TRBV6-1 and TRBJ2-7; D may be TRBD1 or TRBD2 (5 bases each). CDR1 and CDR2 (germline): MNHNS, SASEGT. The germline V and J ends were trimmed by 4 bases and 3 bases, with 13 bases remaining between them. CDR3 length equals 14 residues. DNA of the CDR3: TGTGCCAGCAGTGGGGGAGAGAGGGGCTACGAGCAGTACTTC. It is translated as CASSGGERGYEQYF.

V usage is TRBV28 and J usage is TRBJ1-1; 9 bases align to TRBD1. J lost 11 bases, V lost 4 bases, and 14 bases had no gene match. The CDR3 spans 15 residues. CDR1 MDHEN and CDR2 SYDVKM come from the germline V gene. DNA for the CDR3: TGTGCCAGCAGTTCATGGGACAGGGACCCCCCTTTGGCTTTCTTT. The encoded protein is CASSSWDRDPPLAFF.

The rearrangement uses TRBV11-2 and TRBJ2-1, with TRBD2 identical over 11 bases. CDR3 length equals 15 residues. V shed 4 bases and J 5 bases; nucleotides not matched to a gene: 4. CDR1 and CDR2 (germline): SGHAT, FQNNGV. CDR3 DNA: TGTGCCAGCAGCTCGAGGGGACTAGCGGACAATGAGCAGTTCTTC. This codes for CASSSRGLADNEQFF.

This chain joins TRBV2 and TRBJ1-2, with D hard to call. The V and J ends lost 0 bases and 6 bases respectively, with 8 bases between them. Germline assignment: CDR1 SNHLY and CDR2 FYNNEI. The CDR3 has 13 residues. CDR3 DNA sequence: TGTGCCAGCAGTGAAGCAGGGAGGGATGGCTACACCTTC. Its protein product is CASSEAGRDGYTF.

The rearrangement links TRBV29-1 to TRBJ2-3; 14 nucleotides line up with TRBD2. The CDR3 runs to 16 residues. V lost 3 bases to trimming and J lost 4 bases; unmatched junction nucleotides: 6. CDR1 is SQVTM and CDR2 is ANQGSEA in the germline V gene. The CDR3 loop reads CSVEGLAGDRPDTQYF. The CDR3 DNA is TGCAGCGTTGAGGGACTAGCGGGAGATAGGCCAGATACGCAGTATTTT.

DNA for the CDR3: TGTGCCAGCAGCTTATACGGATCCACAGATACGCAGTATTTT. It codes for CASSLYGSTDTQYF. This chain connects TRBV7-8 to TRBJ2-3; no clear D. Trimming removed 2 bases at V and 2 bases at J, with 8 bases between. From germline, CDR1 is SGHVS and CDR2 FQNEAQ. This CDR3 spans 14 amino acids.

This clone is a singleton in its sample. The V and J genes are TRBV5-1 and TRBJ2-3; D ambiguous. This CDR3 is 14 amino acids long. Germline V gives CDR1 SGHRS, CDR2 YFSETQ. Trimming took 2 bases from V and 8 from J, leaving 15 bases between them. The CDR3 sequence is CASSFLRALGTQYF. The CDR3 bases are TGCGCCAGCAGCTTCCTGCGCGCCCTGGGTACGCAGTATTTT.

The chain uses TRBV21-1 and TRBJ2-4. TRBV21-1 is reported as a pseudogene. CDR3 size: 18 residues. CDR3: CASSKAGGSGSPKNIQYF. DNA of the CDR3: TGTGCCAGCAGCAAAGCCGGCGGATCGGGCTCGCCCAAAAACATTCAGTACTTC.

The genes are TRBV5-5 and TRBJ1-1, with D hard to call. V was cut by 0 bases and J by 1 base, with 7 bases left in between. Germline V gene lookup returns CDR1 SGHKS and CDR2 YYEKEE (reference sequence). The CDR3 loop spans 14 amino acids. DNA for the CDR3: TGTGCCAGCAGCTTGGCCAGGTCGAACACTGAAGCTTTCTTT. Translating gives CASSLARSNTEAFF.